This T cell receptor beta chain is from a study of T-cell reconstitution after alpha-beta-depleted transplantation in children. The CDR3 has 16 residues. CDR1 is MDHEN, CDR2 SYDVKM, per germline. Germline trimming cut 5 bases from V and 8 bases from J; bases unmatched to any gene: 10. Turning to this clonotype: Its target is unknown.

This sample's TCRbeta library carried unique molecular identifier barcodes. TCRdb called the PCR reads again in MiXCR, with one record for every CDR3 protein. The sample has a few hundred thousand distinct CDR3 sequences, approximately 24% seen once. Whole-study findings and limits: By one year post-transplant, T-cell counts and diversity largely arose from T cells that were newly produced. Where alpha-beta T cells came from about two months after transplant was reportedly several hundred expanded graft clones. Certain patients had high TCRbeta diversity at day 60, and it came from recipient T cells and thymic progenitors that survived.

The sequence was collected from a female patient aged 2-9 years who had a stem cell transplant for congenital amegakaryocytic thrombocytopenia, so the T cells may come from the graft donor. The input for sequencing was PBMCs, mostly from graft donor cells, taken 360 days after TCRalphabeta/CD19-depleted stem cell transplant. The chain uses TRBV28 and TRBJ2-1; 12 nucleotides match TRBD2. The CDR3 coding sequence is TGTGCCAGCAGTCCCCTGGGACTAGCGGGTGGCTATGAGCAGTTCTTC. This codes for CASSPLGLAGGYEQFF.